This entry concerns a single T cell receptor beta chain. Its specificity is unknown. These data are taken from a study of siplizumab effects on memory and regulatory T cells. Between the trimmed V and J ends, which lost 5 bases and 9 bases, there was a span of 8 bases. CDR1 is LGHNT and CDR2 is FRNRAP in the germline V gene. The CDR3 contains 11 residues. Sequencing was performed with immunoSEQ multiplex PCR; in TCRdb, only in-frame clones are kept and a portion is missing. Among about 100,000 clones listed, about 91% were seen once. Study-level findings and limits: The study found that siplizumab significantly reduced alloreactive sequences traceable to unstimulated CD4+ memory cells. Both greater diversity than memory cells and a major contribution to the alloresponse seemed to characterize naive T cells.

V is TRBV12-5 and J is TRBJ2-1, with D tentatively TRBD2 (6 bases). The TCR comes from a human donor in good health. Sequenced input: CD4+ T cells sorted from blood. DNA of the CDR3: TGTGCTAGTGGTGCCGGGGGTGAGCAGTTCTTC. It translates to CASGAGGEQFF.